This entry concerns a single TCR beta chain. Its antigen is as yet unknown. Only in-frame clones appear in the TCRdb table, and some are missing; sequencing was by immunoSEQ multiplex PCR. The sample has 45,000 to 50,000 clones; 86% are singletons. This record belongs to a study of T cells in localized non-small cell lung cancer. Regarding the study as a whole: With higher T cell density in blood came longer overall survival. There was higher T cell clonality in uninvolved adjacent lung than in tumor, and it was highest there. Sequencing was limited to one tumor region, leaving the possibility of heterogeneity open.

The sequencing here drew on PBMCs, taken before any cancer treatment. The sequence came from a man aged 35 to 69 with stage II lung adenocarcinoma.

CDR3 coding DNA: TGTGCCAGCAGCCCATCCCCGACAGGGGGCTCTGGAAACACCATATATTTT. Amino acids: CASSPSPTGGSGNTIYF. J is TRBJ1-3 and V is TRBV5-5, with 9 bases identical to TRBD1. Germline assignment: CDR1 SGHKS and CDR2 YYEKEE (reference sequence). The CDR3 covers 17 residues. Trimming at V came to 4 bases and at J to 0 bases, leaving 8 bases not matched to a gene.